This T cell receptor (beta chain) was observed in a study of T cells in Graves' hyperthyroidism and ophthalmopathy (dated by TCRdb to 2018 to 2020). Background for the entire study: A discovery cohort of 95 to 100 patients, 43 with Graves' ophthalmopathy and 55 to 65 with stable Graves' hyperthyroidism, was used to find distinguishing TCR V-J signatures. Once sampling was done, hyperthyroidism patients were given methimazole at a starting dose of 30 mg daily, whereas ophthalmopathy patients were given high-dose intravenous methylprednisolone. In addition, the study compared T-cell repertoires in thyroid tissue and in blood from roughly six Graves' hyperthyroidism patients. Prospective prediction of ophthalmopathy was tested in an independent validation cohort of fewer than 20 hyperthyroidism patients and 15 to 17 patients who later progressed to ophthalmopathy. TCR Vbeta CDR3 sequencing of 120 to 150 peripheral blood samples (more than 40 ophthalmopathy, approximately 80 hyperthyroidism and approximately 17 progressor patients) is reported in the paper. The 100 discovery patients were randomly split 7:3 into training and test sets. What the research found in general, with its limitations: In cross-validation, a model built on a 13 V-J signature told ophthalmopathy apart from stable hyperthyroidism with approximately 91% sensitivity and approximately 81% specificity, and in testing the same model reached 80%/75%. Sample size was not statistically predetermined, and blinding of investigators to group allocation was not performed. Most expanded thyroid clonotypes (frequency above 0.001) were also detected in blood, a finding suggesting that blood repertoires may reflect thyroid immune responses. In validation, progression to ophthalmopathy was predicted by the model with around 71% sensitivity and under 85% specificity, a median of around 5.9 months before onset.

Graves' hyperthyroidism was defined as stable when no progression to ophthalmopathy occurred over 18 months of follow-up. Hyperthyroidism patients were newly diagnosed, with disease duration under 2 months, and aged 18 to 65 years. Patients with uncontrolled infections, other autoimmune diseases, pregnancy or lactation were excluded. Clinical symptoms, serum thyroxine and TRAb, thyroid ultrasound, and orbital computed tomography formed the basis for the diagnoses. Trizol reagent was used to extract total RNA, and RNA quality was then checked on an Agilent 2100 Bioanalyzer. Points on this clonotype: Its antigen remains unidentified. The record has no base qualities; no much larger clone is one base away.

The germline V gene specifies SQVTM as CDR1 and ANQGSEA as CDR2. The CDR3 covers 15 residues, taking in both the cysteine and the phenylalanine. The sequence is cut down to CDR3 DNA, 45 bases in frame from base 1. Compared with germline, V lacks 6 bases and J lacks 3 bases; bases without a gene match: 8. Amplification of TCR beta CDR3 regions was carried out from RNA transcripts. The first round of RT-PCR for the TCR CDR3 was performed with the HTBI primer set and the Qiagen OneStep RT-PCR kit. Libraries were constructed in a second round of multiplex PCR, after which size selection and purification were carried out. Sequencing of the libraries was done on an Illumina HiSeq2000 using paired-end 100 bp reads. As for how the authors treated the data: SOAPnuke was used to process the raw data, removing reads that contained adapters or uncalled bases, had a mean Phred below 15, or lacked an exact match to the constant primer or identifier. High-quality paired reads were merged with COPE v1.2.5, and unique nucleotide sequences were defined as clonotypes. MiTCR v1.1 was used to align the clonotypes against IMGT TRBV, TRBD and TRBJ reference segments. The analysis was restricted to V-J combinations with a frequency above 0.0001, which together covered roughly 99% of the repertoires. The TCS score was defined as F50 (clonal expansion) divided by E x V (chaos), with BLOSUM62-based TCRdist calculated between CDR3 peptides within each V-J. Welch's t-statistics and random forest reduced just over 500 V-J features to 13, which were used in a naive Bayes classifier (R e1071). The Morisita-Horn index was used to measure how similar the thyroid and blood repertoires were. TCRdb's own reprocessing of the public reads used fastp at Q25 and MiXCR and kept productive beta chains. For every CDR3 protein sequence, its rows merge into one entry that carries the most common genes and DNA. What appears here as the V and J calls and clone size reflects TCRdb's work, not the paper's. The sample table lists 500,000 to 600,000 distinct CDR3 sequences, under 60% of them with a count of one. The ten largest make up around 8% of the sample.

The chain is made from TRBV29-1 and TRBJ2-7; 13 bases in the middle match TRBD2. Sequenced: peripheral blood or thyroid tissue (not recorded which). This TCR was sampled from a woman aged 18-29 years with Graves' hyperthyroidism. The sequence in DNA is TGCAGCGTGACGGGACTAGCGGGAACTTTCTACGAGCAGTACTTC. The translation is CSVTGLAGTFYEQYF.